These T cell receptor beta chains were read from a single sample in a study of blood T cell repertoires in COVID-19. Generated by immunoSEQ multiplex PCR, the TCRdb table keeps only in-frame clones and is missing some. The sample yields approximately 300,000 clones, about 89% seen once. Sequencing was performed on PBMCs or T cells enriched from blood (not recorded which). The receptors stem from a man aged 55 to 70 who had recovered from COVID-19. CDR3s leave out the opening cysteine and the closing phenylalanine or tryptophan. D genes are given only for firm matches. Some rows have no size entry. The others give once, few or many, or a class for an expanded clone.

d_call clone_size j_call v_call cdr3_aa
TRBD2 - TRBJ2-7 TRBV7-9 ASSLGGGVYEQY
TRBD1 - TRBJ1-4 TRBV7-9 ASSPGQGAVAEKLF
- - TRBJ1-1 TRBV7-3 ASSSNQGREAF
TRBD1 - TRBJ1-1 TRBV7-9 ATQTGLYTEAF
TRBD2 - TRBJ2-3 TRBV4-2 ASSPPSGSTDTQY
TRBD1 - TRBJ1-6 TRBV10-2 ASRGTGATNSPLH
TRBD2 once TRBJ2-7 TRBV9 ASSVRGGPYEQY
- - TRBJ2-1 TRBV20-1 SASRSAVAYNEQF
- once TRBJ1-5 TRBV24-1 ATSDVQSIQPQH
TRBD2 - TRBJ2-7 TRBV3-1/TRBV3-2 ASSQESSGATYEQY
- - TRBJ1-2 TRBV5-1 ASSLVDSYYGYT
TRBD1 - TRBJ1-3 TRBV2 ASSGTGGYTIY
TRBD1 - TRBJ2-5 TRBV28 ASSLDREVTQY
- - TRBJ1-5 TRBV25-1 ASSDSRQAPGRPQH
- - TRBJ2-7 TRBV9 ASSPRGISYEQY
- - TRBJ1-2 TRBV28 ASNAQRGYGYT
- - TRBJ1-1 TRBV14 ASSHGRNTEAF
TRBD2 - TRBJ2-1 TRBV18 ASSPPMGGSSYNEQF
TRBD1 - TRBJ2-6 TRBV28 ASSSPPGQGSGANVLT
TRBD1 - TRBJ2-5 TRBV19 ASADRVGETQY
- once TRBJ2-1 TRBV28 ASSLLIGQVEGTNEQF
TRBD2 - TRBJ2-7 TRBV14 ASGRGFYEQY
- once TRBJ1-1 TRBV19 ASSIAKNTEAF
- - TRBJ1-1 TRBV29-1 SVEVQWGPLEAF
- once TRBJ2-1 TRBV9 ASSEGGAPGNEQF
TRBD2 - TRBJ2-1 TRBV27 ASSLLAGYYNEQF
- once TRBJ2-6 TRBV7-2 ASSLAGIGANVLT
- once TRBJ1-2 TRBV5-4 ASSLRAGYYGYT
TRBD2 - TRBJ2-3 TRBV2 ASSELAGPTQY
TRBD2 - TRBJ2-7 TRBV5-5 ASSPSLAGVLEQY
TRBD1 - TRBJ2-1 TRBV19 ASKLQGQSYNEQF
TRBD1 - TRBJ2-2 TRBV29-1 SVALTGGPGELF
- few TRBJ1-2 TRBV2 ASSQDTNYGYT
- - TRBJ1-2 TRBV5-4 ASSLGGQWGYT
- - TRBJ1-5 TRBV5-1 ASSLEGHQPQH
TRBD1 - TRBJ2-3 TRBV5-1 ASNPGQGILPFTDTQY
- - TRBJ2-6 TRBV4-1 ASSQAQGRVAGANVLT
- - TRBJ1-4 TRBV6-5 ASRRGGEKLF